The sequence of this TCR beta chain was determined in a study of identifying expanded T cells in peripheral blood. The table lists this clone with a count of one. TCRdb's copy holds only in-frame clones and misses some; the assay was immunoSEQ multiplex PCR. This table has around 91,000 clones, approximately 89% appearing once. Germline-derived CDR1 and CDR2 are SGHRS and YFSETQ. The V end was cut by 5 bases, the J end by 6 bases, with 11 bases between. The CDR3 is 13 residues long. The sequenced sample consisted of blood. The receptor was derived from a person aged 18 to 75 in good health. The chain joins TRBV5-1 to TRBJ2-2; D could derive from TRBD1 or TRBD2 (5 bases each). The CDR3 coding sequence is TGCGCCAGCAGAGCTGGGGGAGCCGGGGAGCTGTTTTTT. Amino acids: CASRAGGAGELFF.